This T cell receptor (beta chain) originates from a study of lymphopenia after photon versus proton radiotherapy (dated by TCRdb to between 2019 and 2020). For the study in its entirety: In patients with gastrointestinal tumors who developed high-grade lymphopenia, the study compared the immunological effects of photon radiation therapy with those of proton radiation therapy. The goal of the study was to describe how the two radiation modalities differ in their effects on the immune system. The roughly 21 patients in the cohort had gastrointestinal tumors, were treated with either photon or proton therapy, and subsequently developed lymphopenia.

About this clone itself: The antigen this receptor binds is unknown. No much larger clone is present one base from it, and per-base qualities are unavailable.

CDR1 and CDR2, looked up from the germline V gene (reference sequence), are GTSNPN and SVGIG. From V the trimming removes 3 bases and from J it removes 6 bases, while the gene matches leave 4 bases of the junction unaccounted for. Reading from cysteine to phenylalanine, the CDR3 counts 12 amino acids. Only CDR3 DNA is held: 36 bases, read in frame from base 1. Overall study outcomes, separate from this receptor: Across the cohort, a larger post-nadir drop in TCR diversity was inversely correlated with overall survival time among patients who died. Once the lymphocyte count had reached its nadir, the repertoires of photon-treated patients showed oligoclonal expansion, particularly of CD8+ Temra cells, and this expansion drove the decline in diversity. During treatment, patients who received proton therapy stayed relatively stable, whereas patients who received photon therapy lost naive T cells and TCR diversity and gained effector/memory populations. The survival association was assessed only in patients who died, and the authors presented better survival with proton therapy as a possibility rather than a demonstrated result.

Receptor amplification or capture employed the immunoSEQ multiplex PCR assay. T cell repertoires were profiled with deep sequencing of rearranged TCR beta loci together with multiparametric flow cytometry. Drawn from immuneACCESS, this table holds only the in-frame rearrangements with V and J called that TCRdb kept. Clones are partly lost; checked studies trace under half to an unresolved V gene and leave the rest unexplained. The sample yields 67,000 or so clones; 80% to 90% were counted once. In total, the top ten clones hold roughly 10% of the sample. The input for sequencing was peripheral blood, taken from a patient treated with proton-based radiotherapy. Rearrangement joined TRBV30 to TRBJ1-1, and 7 junctional nucleotides match TRBD1. The TCR sequence derives from an elderly man with esophageal cancer. The DNA sequence is TGTGCCTGGAGCAGGGGGTTCGCTGAAGCTTTCTTT. Its product reads: CAWSRGFAEAFF.